This TCR beta chain was documented in a study of early T cells in non-severe SARS-CoV-2 infection. V lost 3 bases and J lost 7, with 15 bases in between. CDR3 length: 13 residues. CDR1 is SQVTM and CDR2 is ANQGSEA in the germline V gene. Study-wide results and limits: Clonotype matching in VDJdb favored anti-spike CD8 responses and did not capture private and CD4 specificities.

Unique molecular identifier tags were affixed to discrete cDNA molecules. MiXCR, run by TCRdb on the 5' RACE reads, gives a single entry per CDR3 protein. The repertoire has some 64,000 distinct CDR3 sequences, roughly an eighth of them found once; the top ten carry roughly 8.3%. This clonotype was seen at least ten times. Its antigen is unidentified. The material sequenced was whole blood. This chain connects TRBV29-1 to TRBJ1-1, with a tentative D call TRBD1 (5 bases). This receptor was identified in an adult who was a healthcare worker with PCR-confirmed SARS-CoV-2 infection or an uninfected control (not recorded which). The CDR3 nucleotides are TGCAGCGTTGATGGGCAGGGTACTCGTGAAGCTTTCTTT. This gives the protein CSVDGQGTREAFF.